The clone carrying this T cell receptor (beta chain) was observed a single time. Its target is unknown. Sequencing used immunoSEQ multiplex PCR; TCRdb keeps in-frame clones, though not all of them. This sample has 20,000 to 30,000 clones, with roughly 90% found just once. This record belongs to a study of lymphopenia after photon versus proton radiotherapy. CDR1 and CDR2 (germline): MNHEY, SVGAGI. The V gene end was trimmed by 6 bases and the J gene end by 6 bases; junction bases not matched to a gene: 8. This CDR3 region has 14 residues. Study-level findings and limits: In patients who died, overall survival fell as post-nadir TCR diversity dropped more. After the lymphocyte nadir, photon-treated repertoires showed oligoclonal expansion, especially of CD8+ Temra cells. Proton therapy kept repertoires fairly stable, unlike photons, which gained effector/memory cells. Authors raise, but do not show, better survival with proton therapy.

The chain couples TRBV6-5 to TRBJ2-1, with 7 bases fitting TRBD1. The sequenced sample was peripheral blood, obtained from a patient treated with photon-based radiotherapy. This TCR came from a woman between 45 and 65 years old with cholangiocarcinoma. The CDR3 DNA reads TGTGCCAGCAGAAGACAGGGCCAACGCAATGAGCAGTTCTTC. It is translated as CASRRQGQRNEQFF.